In this sample, the clone carrying this TCR beta chain turned up a few times. CDR1 and CDR2 (germline): MDHEN, SYDVKM. The V segment lost 6 bases and the J segment 2 bases; nucleotides outside the gene matches: 8. CDR3 length: 16 residues. The protocol was immunoSEQ multiplex PCR, while the TCRdb copy is restricted to in-frame clones and leaves out a portion. Of 100,000 to 150,000 clones in the sample, roughly 85% were seen once. These data are taken from a study of blood T cell repertoires in COVID-19. Sequencing was carried out using peripheral blood. The J gene is TRBJ1-3, the V gene TRBV28, with TRBD1 identical over 9 bases. The receptor comes from a woman older than 75 with acute or convalescent COVID-19. DNA of the CDR3: TGTGCCAGCAGGGGACAGGGCAGCATTACTGGAAACACCATATATTTT. Amino acid sequence: CASRGQGSITGNTIYF.